These 14 T cell receptor beta chains share one sample of origin, sequenced in a study of T cell changes during pregnancy in multiple sclerosis. TCRdb's copy holds only in-frame clones and misses some; the assay was immunoSEQ multiplex PCR. Among 80,000 to 100,000 clones listed, approximately 95% were seen once. Material: peripheral blood, obtained after pregnancy. The receptors shown here come from a female donor with multiple sclerosis, enrolled in a pregnancy study.

The chain recombines TRBV9 with TRBJ2-7, with D unclear. This CDR3 region has 13 residues. The V end lost 0 bases, the J end lost 7 bases, and 11 bases lay between the germline ends. Germline lookup yields CDR1 SGDLS and CDR2 YYNGEE. The CDR3: CASSVDGSREQYF. CDR3 nucleotides: TGTGCCAGCAGCGTAGACGGGTCGAGGGAGCAGTACTTC.

The gene calls are TRBV5-8 and TRBJ1-5; no clear D. Trimming removed 4 bases at V and 5 bases at J, with 7 bases between. CDR3 length: 12 amino acids. Germline-derived CDR1 and CDR2 are SGHTS and YDEGEE. CDR3 amino acids: CASSQTHQPQHF. CDR3 sequence (DNA): TGTGCCAGCAGCCAGACTCATCAGCCCCAGCATTTT.

There are a few counts of this clone. The chain combines TRBV13 with TRBJ1-5, with D maybe TRBD1 (5 bases). V lost 0 bases, J lost 5 bases, and 8 bases lay in between. Germline V lookup: CDR1 PRHDT, CDR2 FYEKMQ (reference sequence). CDR3 length: 14 residues. CDR3 residues: CASSLGQGYQPQHF. DNA for the CDR3: TGTGCCAGCAGCTTAGGGCAGGGCTATCAGCCCCAGCATTTT.

The chain employs TRBV30 and TRBJ2-2; D remains ambiguous. This CDR3 region has 13 residues. Trimming pared 2 bases from V and 6 bases from J, leaving 10 bases between. Looked up from germline, CDR1 is GTSNPN and CDR2 is SVGIG (reference sequence). CDR3 residues: CAWSPSVPGELFF. The CDR3 region has the DNA TGTGCCTGGAGTCCCTCCGTCCCCGGGGAGCTGTTTTTT.

The CDR3 protein is CASRPDRGRHTQYF. The CDR3, as DNA: TGTGCCAGCAGACCAGACAGGGGGAGGCATACGCAGTATTTT. V usage is TRBV11-2 and J usage is TRBJ2-3, with TRBD1 matching 9 bases. The V gene end was trimmed by 6 bases and the J gene end by 7 bases; junction bases not matched to a gene: 8. Germline V gene lookup returns CDR1 SGHAT and CDR2 FQNNGV. This CDR3 has 14 residues.

This rearrangement joins TRBV28 to TRBJ2-3; 8 bases are a match to TRBD2. Germline V gives CDR1 MDHEN, CDR2 SYDVKM. The CDR3 sequence is 16 residues long. V dropped 3 bases and J dropped 0; count of bases not matched to a gene: 5. The CDR3 protein is CASSLVAGYSTDTQYF. The CDR3 nucleotides are TGTGCCAGCAGTTTGGTAGCGGGATATAGCACAGATACGCAGTATTTT.

V gene TRBV13 combines with J gene TRBJ2-7, with TRBD2 matching 10 bases. V shed 2 bases, J shed 6 bases, and the junction held 4 bases outside the gene matches. Germline values: CDR1 PRHDT, CDR2 FYEKMQ (reference sequence). This CDR3 is built from 14 residues. The CDR3: CASSLWASGSEQYF. CDR3 DNA sequence: TGTGCCAGCAGCTTATGGGCTAGCGGGAGCGAGCAGTACTTC.

The gene calls are TRBV27 and TRBJ2-1, with TRBD1 matching 11 bases. The CDR3 contains 14 residues. Losses at the gene ends were 4 bases for V and 6 bases for J; bases not matched to a gene: 2. The germline V gene has CDR1 MNHEY and CDR2 SMNVEV (reference sequence). The CDR3 spells CASSWTGGSNEQFF. The CDR3 DNA sequence: TGTGCCAGCAGTTGGACAGGGGGCTCCAATGAGCAGTTCTTC.

The V and J genes are TRBV2 and TRBJ2-1, with 11 bases lining up with TRBD2. Germline CDR1 SNHLY, CDR2 FYNNEI. J gave up 3 bases and V 6 bases, and 7 bases lay outside the gene matches. The CDR3 is made up of 16 amino acids. The CDR3 spells CASSHRLAGYYNEQFF. CDR3 DNA sequence: TGTGCCAGCAGCCATAGACTAGCGGGGTACTACAATGAGCAGTTCTTC.

This clone came up a few times. V usage is TRBV6-1 and J usage is TRBJ1-2, with D tentatively TRBD1 (6 bases). Germline V gives CDR1 MNHNS, CDR2 SASEGT. This CDR3 comprises 14 residues. Trimming cost V 1 base and J 7 bases, with 13 bases left between them. The CDR3 loop reads CASSEGSRGRGYTF. CDR3 nucleotide sequence: TGTGCCAGCAGTGAAGGGAGCAGGGGACGTGGCTACACCTTC.

V is TRBV6-1 and J is TRBJ1-5, with D uncertain. This CDR3 is 14 amino acids long. V was trimmed by 2 bases and J by 4 bases, leaving 9 bases between them. In germline, CDR1 is MNHNS, CDR2 SASEGT. CDR3 nucleotide sequence: TGTGCCAGCAGTGAAAGAGGTAGGAATCAGCCCCAGCATTTT. Its protein is CASSERGRNQPQHF.

The chain joins TRBV14 to TRBJ1-4, with 9 bases aligning to TRBD1. CDR3 size: 15 residues. Per germline, CDR1 SGHDN and CDR2 FVKESK. V trimming: 2 bases; J trimming: 7 bases; junction bases outside the gene matches: 5. The CDR3 bases are TGTGCCAGCAGCCAAAAACAGGGGGCCGGTGAAAAACTGTTTTTT. Protein product: CASSQKQGAGEKLFF.

The chain is built from TRBV27 and TRBJ1-1; 7 bases agree with TRBD1. CDR1 and CDR2 from the germline V gene are MNHEY and SMNVEV (reference sequence). With 6 bases clipped from V and 2 bases from J, the junction kept 6 bases outside the gene matches. This CDR3 is 14 amino acids long. CDR3 nucleotides: TGTGCCAGCAGGCCACAGGGGATAAACACTGAAGCTTTCTTT. It is translated as CASRPQGINTEAFF.

The gene calls are TRBV9 and TRBJ2-2, with 8 positions matching TRBD2. Per the germline V gene, CDR1 is SGDLS and CDR2 is YYNGEE. The CDR3 runs to 13 residues. V lost 7 bases to trimming and J lost 4 bases; unmatched junction nucleotides: 3. CDR3 bases: TGTGCCAGCTCCCGGGGGGGCACCGGGGAGCTGTTTTTT. This gives the protein CASSRGGTGELFF.